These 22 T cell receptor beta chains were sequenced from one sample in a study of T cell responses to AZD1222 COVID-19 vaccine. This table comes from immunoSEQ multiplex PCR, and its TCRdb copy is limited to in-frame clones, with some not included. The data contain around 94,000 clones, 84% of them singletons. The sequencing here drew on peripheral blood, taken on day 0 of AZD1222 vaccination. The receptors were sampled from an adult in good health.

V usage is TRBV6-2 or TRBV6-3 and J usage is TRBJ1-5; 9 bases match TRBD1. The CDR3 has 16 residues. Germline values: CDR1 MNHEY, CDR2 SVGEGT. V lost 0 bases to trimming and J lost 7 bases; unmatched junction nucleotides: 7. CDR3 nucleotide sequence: TGTGCCAGCAGTTACTCCGGGACAGGGATTATCCAGCCCCAGCATTTT. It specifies CASSYSGTGIIQPQHF.

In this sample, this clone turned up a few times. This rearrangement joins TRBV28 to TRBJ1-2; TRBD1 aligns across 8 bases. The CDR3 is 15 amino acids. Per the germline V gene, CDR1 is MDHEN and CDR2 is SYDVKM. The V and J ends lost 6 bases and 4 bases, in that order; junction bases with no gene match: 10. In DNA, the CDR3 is TGTGCCAGCAGGACCCCGGGACAGGACTTCTATGGCTACACCTTC. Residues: CASRTPGQDFYGYTF.

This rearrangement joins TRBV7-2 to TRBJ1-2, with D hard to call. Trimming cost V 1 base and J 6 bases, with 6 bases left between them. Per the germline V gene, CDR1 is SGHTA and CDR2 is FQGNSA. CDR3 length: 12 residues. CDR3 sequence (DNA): TGTGCCAGCAGCTTAGGCGCGGATGGCTACACCTTC. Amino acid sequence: CASSLGADGYTF.

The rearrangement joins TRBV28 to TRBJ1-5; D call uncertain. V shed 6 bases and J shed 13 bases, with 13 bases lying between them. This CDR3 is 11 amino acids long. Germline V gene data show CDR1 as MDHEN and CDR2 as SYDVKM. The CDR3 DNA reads TGTGCCAGCAGCCAGCCCAACAAGCAGCATTTT. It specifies CASSQPNKQHF.

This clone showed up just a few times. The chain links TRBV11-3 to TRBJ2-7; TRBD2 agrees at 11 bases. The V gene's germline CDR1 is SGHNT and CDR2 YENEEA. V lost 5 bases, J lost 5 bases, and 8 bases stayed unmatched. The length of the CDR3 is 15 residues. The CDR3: CASSPLAGGPNEQYF. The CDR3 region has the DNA TGTGCCAGCAGCCCATTAGCGGGAGGGCCTAACGAGCAGTACTTC.

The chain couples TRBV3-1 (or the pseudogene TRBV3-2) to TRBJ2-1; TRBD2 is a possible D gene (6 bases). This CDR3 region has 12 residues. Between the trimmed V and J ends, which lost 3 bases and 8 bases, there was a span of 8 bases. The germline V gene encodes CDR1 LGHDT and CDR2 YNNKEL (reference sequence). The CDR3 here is CASSHPGDEQFF. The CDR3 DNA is TGTGCCAGCAGCCATCCGGGGGATGAGCAGTTCTTC.

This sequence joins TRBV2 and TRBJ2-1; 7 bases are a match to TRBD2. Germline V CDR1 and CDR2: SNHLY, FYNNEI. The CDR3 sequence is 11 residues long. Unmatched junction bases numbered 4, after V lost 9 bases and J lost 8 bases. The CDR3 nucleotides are TGTGCCAGTGGGAGGGACCATGAGCAGTTCTTC. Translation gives CASGRDHEQFF.

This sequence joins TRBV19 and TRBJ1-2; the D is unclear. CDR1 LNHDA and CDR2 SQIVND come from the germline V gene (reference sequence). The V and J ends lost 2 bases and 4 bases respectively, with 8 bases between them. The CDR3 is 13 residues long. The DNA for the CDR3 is TGTGCCAGTAGTATAAGTCCGGGCTATGGCTACACCTTC. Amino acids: CASSISPGYGYTF.

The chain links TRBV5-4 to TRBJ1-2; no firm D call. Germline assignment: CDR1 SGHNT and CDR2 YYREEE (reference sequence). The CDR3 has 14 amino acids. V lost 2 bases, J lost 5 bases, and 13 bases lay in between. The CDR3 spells CASSFPTGGYGYTF. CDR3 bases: TGTGCCAGCAGCTTTCCGACGGGTGGATATGGCTACACCTTC.

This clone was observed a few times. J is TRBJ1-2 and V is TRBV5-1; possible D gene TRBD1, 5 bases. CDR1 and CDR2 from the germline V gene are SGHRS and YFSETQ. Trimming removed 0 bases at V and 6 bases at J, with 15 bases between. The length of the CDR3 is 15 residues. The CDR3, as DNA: TGCGCCAGCAGCTTGGGAAATCAGGGAAGCGATGGCTACACCTTC. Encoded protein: CASSLGNQGSDGYTF.

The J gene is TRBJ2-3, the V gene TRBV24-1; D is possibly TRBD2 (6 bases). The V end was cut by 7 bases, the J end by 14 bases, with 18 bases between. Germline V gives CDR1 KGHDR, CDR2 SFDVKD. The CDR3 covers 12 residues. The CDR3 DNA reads TGTGCCACCAGCGCGGGACGGGCCGGTTGGTATTTT. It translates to CATSAGRAGWYF.

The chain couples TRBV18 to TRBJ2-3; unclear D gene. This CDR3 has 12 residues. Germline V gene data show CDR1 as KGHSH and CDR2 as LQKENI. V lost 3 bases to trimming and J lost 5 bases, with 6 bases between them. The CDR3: CASSPRRDTQYF. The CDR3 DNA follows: TGTGCCAGCTCACCTCGAAGAGATACGCAGTATTTT.

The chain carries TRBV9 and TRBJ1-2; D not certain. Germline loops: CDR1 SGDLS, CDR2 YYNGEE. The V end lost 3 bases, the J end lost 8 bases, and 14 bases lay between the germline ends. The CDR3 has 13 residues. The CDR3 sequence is CASSEALRGGYTF. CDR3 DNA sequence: TGTGCCAGCAGCGAAGCCCTCCGGGGAGGCTACACCTTC.

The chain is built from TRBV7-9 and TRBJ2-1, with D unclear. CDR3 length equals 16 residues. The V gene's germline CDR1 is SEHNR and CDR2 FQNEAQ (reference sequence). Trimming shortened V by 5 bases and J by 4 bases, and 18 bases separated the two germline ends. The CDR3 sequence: CASSLRTPLLYNEQFF. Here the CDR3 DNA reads TGTGCCAGCAGCCTAAGAACACCCCTCCTATACAATGAGCAGTTCTTC.

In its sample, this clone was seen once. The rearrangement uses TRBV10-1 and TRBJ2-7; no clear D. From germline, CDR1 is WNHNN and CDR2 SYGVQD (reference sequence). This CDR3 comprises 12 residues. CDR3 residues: CASREVGDEQYV. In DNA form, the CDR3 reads TGCGCCAGCCGTGAGGTCGGAGACGAGCAGTACGTC.

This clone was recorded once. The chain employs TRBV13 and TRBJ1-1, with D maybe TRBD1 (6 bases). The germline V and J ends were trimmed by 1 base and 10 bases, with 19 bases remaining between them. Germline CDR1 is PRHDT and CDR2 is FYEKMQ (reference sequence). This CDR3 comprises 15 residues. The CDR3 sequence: CASSLDYRARSVAFF. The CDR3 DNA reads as TGTGCCAGCAGCTTAGATTACAGGGCTAGGTCTGTAGCTTTCTTT.

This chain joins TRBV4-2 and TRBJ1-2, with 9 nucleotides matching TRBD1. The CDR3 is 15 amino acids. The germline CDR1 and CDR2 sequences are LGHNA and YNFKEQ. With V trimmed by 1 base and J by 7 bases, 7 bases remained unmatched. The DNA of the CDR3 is TGTGCCAGCAGCCAAGTAGGACAGGGGCTTGGTGGCTACACCTTC. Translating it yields CASSQVGQGLGGYTF.

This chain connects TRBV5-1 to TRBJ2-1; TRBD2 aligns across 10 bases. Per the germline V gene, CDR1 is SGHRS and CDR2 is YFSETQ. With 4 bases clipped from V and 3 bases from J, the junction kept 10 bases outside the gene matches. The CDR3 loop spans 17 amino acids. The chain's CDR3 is CASSVAGTSAIYNEQFF. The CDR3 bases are TGCGCCAGCAGCGTAGCCGGGACTAGCGCAATCTACAATGAGCAGTTCTTC.

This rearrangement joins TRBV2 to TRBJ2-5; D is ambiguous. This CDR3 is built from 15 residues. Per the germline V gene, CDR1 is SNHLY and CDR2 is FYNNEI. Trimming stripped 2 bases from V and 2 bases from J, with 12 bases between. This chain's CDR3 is CASSEQALPQETQYF. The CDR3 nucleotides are TGTGCCAGCAGTGAACAGGCCCTCCCTCAAGAGACCCAGTACTTC. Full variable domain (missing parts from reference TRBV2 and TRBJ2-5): EPEVTQTPSHQVTQMGQEVILRCVPISNHLYFYWYRQILGQKVEFLVSFYNNEISEKSEIFDDQFSVERPDGSNFTLKIRSTKLEDSAMYFCASSEQALPQETQYFGPGTRLLVL.

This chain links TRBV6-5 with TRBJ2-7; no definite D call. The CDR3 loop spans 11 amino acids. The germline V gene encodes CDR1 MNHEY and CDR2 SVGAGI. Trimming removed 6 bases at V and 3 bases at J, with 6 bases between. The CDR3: CASSRNYEQYF. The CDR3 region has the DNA TGTGCCAGCAGCCGCAACTACGAGCAGTACTTC.

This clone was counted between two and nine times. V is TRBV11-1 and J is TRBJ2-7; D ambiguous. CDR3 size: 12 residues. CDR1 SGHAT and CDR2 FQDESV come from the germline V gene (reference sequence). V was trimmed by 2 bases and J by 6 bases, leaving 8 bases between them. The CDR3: CASSLNTGEQYF. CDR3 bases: TGTGCCAGCAGCTTAAATACCGGCGAGCAGTACTTC.

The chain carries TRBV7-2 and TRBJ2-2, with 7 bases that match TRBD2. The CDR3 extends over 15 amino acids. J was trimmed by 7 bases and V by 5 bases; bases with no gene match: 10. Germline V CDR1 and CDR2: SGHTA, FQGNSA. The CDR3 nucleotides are TGTGCCAGCAGCCCCACAGCGGGAATGGTCGGGGAGCTGTTTTTT. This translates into CASSPTAGMVGELFF.